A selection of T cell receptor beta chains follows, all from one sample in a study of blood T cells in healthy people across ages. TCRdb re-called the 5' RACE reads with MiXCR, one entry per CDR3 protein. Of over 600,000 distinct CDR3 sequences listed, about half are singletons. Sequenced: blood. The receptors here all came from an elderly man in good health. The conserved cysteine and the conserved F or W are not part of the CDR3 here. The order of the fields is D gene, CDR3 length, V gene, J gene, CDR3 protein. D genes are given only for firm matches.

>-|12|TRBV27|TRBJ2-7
ASSPPGLFYEQY
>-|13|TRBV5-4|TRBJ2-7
ASSLWGASSYEQY
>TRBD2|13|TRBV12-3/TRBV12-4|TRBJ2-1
AIPPVEGGPNEQF
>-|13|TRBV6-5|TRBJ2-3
ASARARILTDAQY
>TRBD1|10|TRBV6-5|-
ARGNRGKTQY
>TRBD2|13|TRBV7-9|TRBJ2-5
ASSLYTSGGETQY
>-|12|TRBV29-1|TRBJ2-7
SIDRDTDSYEQY
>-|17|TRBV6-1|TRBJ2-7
ASTTTAPLTIYEHEGQY
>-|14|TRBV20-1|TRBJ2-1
SATGSWTASYNEQF
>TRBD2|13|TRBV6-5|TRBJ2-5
ASSYGTSGRGTQY
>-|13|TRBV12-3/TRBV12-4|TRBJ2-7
ASSRGERGPYEQY
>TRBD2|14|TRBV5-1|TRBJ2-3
ASSQGLAGVVDTQY
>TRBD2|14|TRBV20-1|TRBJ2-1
SARTSGRWSYNEQF
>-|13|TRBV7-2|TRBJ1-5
ASSPLAESDQPQH
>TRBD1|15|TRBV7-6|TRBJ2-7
AGSFSRGQGGSYEQY
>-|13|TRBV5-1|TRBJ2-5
ASSSVGVPMETQY
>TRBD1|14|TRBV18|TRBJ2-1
ASSPGEQGSIIPQF
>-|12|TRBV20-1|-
SAQTAEGSYEQY
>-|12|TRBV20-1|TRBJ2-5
SAGPGLLEETQY
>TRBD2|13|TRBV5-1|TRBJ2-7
ASSPSSGSQYEQY
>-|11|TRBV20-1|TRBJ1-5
SATSGLNQPQH
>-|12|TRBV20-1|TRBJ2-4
SAPHRGAYNEQY
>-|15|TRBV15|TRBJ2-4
ATSRDGEGGGKNIQY
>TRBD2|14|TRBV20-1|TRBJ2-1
SARPRTSGGNNEQF
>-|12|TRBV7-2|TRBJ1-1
ASSLDLGFTEAF
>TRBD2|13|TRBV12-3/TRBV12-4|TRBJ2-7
ASSLSALAGGEQY
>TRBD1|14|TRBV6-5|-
ASSYGGTGASHEQY
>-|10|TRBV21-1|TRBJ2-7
ASLQGANEQY
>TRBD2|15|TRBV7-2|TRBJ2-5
ASSLVSVLAGRETQY
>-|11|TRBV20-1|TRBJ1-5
SAVDSPNQPQH
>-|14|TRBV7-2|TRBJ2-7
ASSSARVGGAYEQY
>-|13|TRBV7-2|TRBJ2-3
ASSPRGTIVDTQY
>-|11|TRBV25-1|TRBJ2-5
ASSEYREETQY
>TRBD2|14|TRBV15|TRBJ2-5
ATSRNGLAGVETQY
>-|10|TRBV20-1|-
SAQTEIETQF
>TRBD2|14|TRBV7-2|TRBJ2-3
ASSSRLAGVTDTQY
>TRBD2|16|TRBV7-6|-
ASSRGVGMASGSNEQY
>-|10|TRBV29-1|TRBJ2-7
SVIGTPYEQY
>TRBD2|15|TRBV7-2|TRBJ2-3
ASSLAATSESRNTQY
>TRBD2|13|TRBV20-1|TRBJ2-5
SARAPSGGQEAQY
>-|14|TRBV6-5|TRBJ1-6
ASRVTGSSYNSPLH
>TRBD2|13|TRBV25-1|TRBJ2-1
ASSEFAGGYNEQF
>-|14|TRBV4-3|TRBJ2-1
ASSHPGQRTYNEQF
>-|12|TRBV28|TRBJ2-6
ASTLSSGANVLT
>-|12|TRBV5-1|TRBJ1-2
ASSSTDPYHGYT
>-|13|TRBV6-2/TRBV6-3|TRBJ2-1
ASSPRVAGTNEQF
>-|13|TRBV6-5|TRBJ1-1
ASGRPLRRGTEAF
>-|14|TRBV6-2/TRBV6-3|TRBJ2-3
ASSYSMGLNTDTQY
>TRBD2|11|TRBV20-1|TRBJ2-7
SGERAGAYEQY
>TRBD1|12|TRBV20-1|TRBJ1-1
SPVQMTGSTEAF